This T cell receptor beta chain originates from a study of T cell responses to AZD1222 COVID-19 vaccine. Study-wide results and limits: Just six AZD1222 recipients tested seropositive at baseline.

A remark on this clone: Its antigen remains unidentified.

Using immunoSEQ multiplex PCR, the repertoire was profiled, and TCRdb retains in-frame clones only, with some absent. The repertoire holds roughly 120,000 clones, about 89% seen once, with 4.2% in the top ten. The sequenced sample was peripheral blood, obtained on day 0 of AZD1222 vaccination. The source is an adult in good health.

The CDR3 reads CASSVTGSGGDYGYTF. Here the CDR3 DNA reads TGTGCCAGCAGTGTCACAGGGAGTGGGGGGGACTATGGCTACACCTTC. The rearrangement joins TRBV28 to TRBJ1-2; D perhaps matches TRBD1 (6 bases). Germline V CDR1 and CDR2: MDHEN, SYDVKM. This CDR3 has 16 amino acids. V lost 5 bases, J lost 3 bases, and 19 bases lay in between.